Listed below are T cell receptor beta chains from one sample, sequenced in a study of CD8 T cells in ankylosing spondylitis. TCRdb recomputed calls from the 5' RACE reads with MiXCR, one row per CDR3 protein. The profile shows roughly 370,000 distinct CDR3 sequences, about 22% of them singletons. Material: blood, either unsorted or a sorted T cell fraction (not recorded which). These receptors came from a male donor with ankylosing spondylitis. CDR3s include the opening cysteine and the closing phenylalanine or tryptophan. A D gene is named only where the DNA matches it firmly. Clone size, where shown, is once, few, many, or a class for clones that have expanded.

clone_size	v_call	j_call	d_call	cdr3_aa	cdr3_nt
few	TRBV11-2	TRBJ2-7	TRBD2	CASSFHHKGLAVSSYEQYF	TGTGCCAGCAGCTTCCACCACAAAGGACTAGCGGTTAGCTCCTACGAGCAGTACTTC
few	TRBV28	TRBJ1-2	TRBD1	CASSLAGTAVDYGYTF	TGTGCCAGCAGTTTAGCCGGGACAGCCGTAGACTATGGCTACACCTTC
-	TRBV27	TRBJ1-1	-	CASSFGTGGTEAFF	TGTGCCAGCAGTTTCGGAACCGGGGGCACTGAAGCTTTCTTT
few	TRBV5-1	TRBJ1-2	-	CASSLEPGYYGYTF	TGCGCCAGCAGCTTGGAACCGGGCTACTATGGCTACACCTTC
-	TRBV27	TRBJ2-7	-	CASSSGRDTYEQYF	TGTGCCAGCAGTTCAGGGCGGGACACCTACGAGCAGTACTTC
few	TRBV7-2	TRBJ2-1	-	CASSPRGEQFF	TGTGCCAGCAGCCCGCGAGGTGAGCAGTTCTTC
few	TRBV20-1	TRBJ2-1	TRBD2	CSARDPTSVVGLSYNEQFF	TGCAGTGCTAGAGATCCGACTAGCGTTGTGGGGCTCTCCTACAATGAGCAGTTCTTC
few	TRBV20-1	TRBJ1-6	-	CSARDGSSSYNSPLHF	TGCAGTGCTAGAGATGGGTCGAGCTCCTATAATTCACCCCTCCACTTT
few	TRBV4-1	TRBJ2-1	TRBD2	CASSRDLARTSGRANEQFF	TGCGCCAGCAGCCGTGATCTAGCCCGGACTAGCGGGAGGGCGAATGAGCAGTTCTTC
few	TRBV29-1	TRBJ2-7	-	CSAVRQSGYEQYF	TGCAGCGCTGTAAGGCAAAGCGGGTACGAGCAGTACTTC
many	TRBV29-1	TRBJ2-7	-	CSVKGSWNEQYF	TGCAGCGTTAAGGGGAGTTGGAACGAGCAGTACTTC
few	TRBV11-2	TRBJ1-2	-	CASSFGGDNYGYTF	TGTGCCAGCAGCTTTGGGGGCGATAACTATGGCTACACCTTC
many	TRBV5-1	TRBJ2-3	TRBD2	CASSLASGISKDTQYF	TGCGCCAGCAGCTTGGCTAGCGGGATATCAAAAGATACGCAGTATTTT
-	TRBV28	TRBJ2-7	TRBD1	CASSIRQGRNEQYF	TGTGCCAGCAGTATCCGACAGGGTCGTAACGAGCAGTACTTC
-	TRBV11-2	TRBJ2-1	TRBD2	CASSLLGGRNHNEQFF	TGTGCCAGCAGCTTACTTGGCGGGAGGAACCACAATGAGCAGTTCTTC
few	TRBV6-1	TRBJ2-3	TRBD2	CASRLAGGGRDTQYF	TGTGCCAGCAGGCTAGCGGGAGGGGGGCGGGATACGCAGTATTTT
few	TRBV15	TRBJ2-7	-	CATSRGGQDEQYF	TGTGCCACCAGCAGAGGCGGGCAGGACGAGCAGTACTTC